The rows below give T cell receptor beta chains drawn from one sample of a study of cytomegalovirus exposure and HLA in healthy donors. This table comes from immunoSEQ multiplex PCR, and its TCRdb copy is limited to in-frame clones, with some not included. The table lists some 90,000 clones, over 60% of them singletons. Sequenced: PBMCs. The receptors here all came from a boy under 18 in good health and CMV-seropositive. Both conserved end residues are part of each CDR3. The order of the fields is CDR3 protein, CDR3 DNA, V gene, D gene, J gene, clone size, CDR3 length. D genes are given only for firm matches. The listing skips clone size in some rows; elsewhere it reads once, few, many or a size class.

CDR3aa: CASSQDRAVGSGELFF; CDR3nt: TGCGCCAGCAGCCAAGATCGCGCAGTCGGGTCCGGGGAGCTGTTTTTT; v_gene: TRBV4-3; d_gene: .; j_gene: TRBJ2-2; abundance: .; len: 16
CDR3aa: CASSQDRTNSLGGYTF; CDR3nt: TGCGCCAGCAGCCAAGATAGGACAAACTCCCTTGGTGGCTACACCTTC; v_gene: TRBV4-3; d_gene: .; j_gene: TRBJ1-2; abundance: few; len: 16
CDR3aa: CASSPISRGSNSGNTIYF; CDR3nt: TGTGCCAGCTCACCTATCAGCCGGGGATCGAACTCTGGAAACACCATATATTTT; v_gene: TRBV18; d_gene: .; j_gene: TRBJ1-3; abundance: .; len: 18
CDR3aa: CASKKTGRHVSNQPQHF; CDR3nt: TGTGCCAGTAAAAAAACAGGGAGACACGTTAGCAATCAGCCCCAGCATTTT; v_gene: TRBV19; d_gene: .; j_gene: TRBJ1-5; abundance: once; len: 17
CDR3aa: CASSASTTGDSETEAFF; CDR3nt: TGCGCCAGCAGCGCAAGTACGACAGGGGATTCCGAAACTGAAGCTTTCTTT; v_gene: TRBV4-3; d_gene: TRBD1; j_gene: TRBJ1-1; abundance: .; len: 17
CDR3aa: CASSVGLGRDEQYF; CDR3nt: TGTGCCAGCAGCGTGGGCCTGGGGAGGGACGAGCAGTACTTC; v_gene: TRBV9; d_gene: TRBD2; j_gene: TRBJ2-7; abundance: .; len: 14
CDR3aa: CASSYDTTNTGELFF; CDR3nt: TGTGCCAGCAGTTACGATACAACGAACACCGGGGAGCTGTTTTTT; v_gene: TRBV6-5; d_gene: .; j_gene: TRBJ2-2; abundance: .; len: 15
CDR3aa: CASSLSGATNEKLFF; CDR3nt: TGTGCCAGCAGTTTGTCGGGGGCAACTAATGAAAAACTGTTTTTT; v_gene: TRBV6-1; d_gene: .; j_gene: TRBJ1-4; abundance: few; len: 15
CDR3aa: CSVDPGPKGGRGNGYNEQFF; CDR3nt: TGCAGCGTTGATCCGGGACCGAAGGGCGGGAGAGGAAATGGGTACAATGAGCAGTTCTTC; v_gene: TRBV29-1; d_gene: TRBD2; j_gene: TRBJ2-1; abundance: .; len: 20
CDR3aa: CASSLRGNSNQPQHF; CDR3nt: TGTGCCAGCAGCTTAAGAGGAAATAGCAATCAGCCCCAGCATTTT; v_gene: TRBV7-9; d_gene: .; j_gene: TRBJ1-5; abundance: .; len: 15
CDR3aa: CASSYSPQTDTQYF; CDR3nt: TGTGCCAGCAGTTACTCCCCACAGACAGATACGCAGTATTTT; v_gene: TRBV6-5; d_gene: .; j_gene: TRBJ2-3; abundance: .; len: 14
CDR3aa: CASDGSRGAIYNSPLHF; CDR3nt: TGTGCCAGCGATGGGAGCCGAGGAGCCATCTATAATTCACCCCTCCACTTT; v_gene: TRBV5-6; d_gene: .; j_gene: TRBJ1-6; abundance: .; len: 17
CDR3aa: CASSPGTVGGRGGNTIYF; CDR3nt: TGTGCCAGCAGCCCGGGTACCGTAGGGGGCCGAGGTGGAAACACCATATATTTT; v_gene: TRBV5-6; d_gene: TRBD1; j_gene: TRBJ1-3; abundance: .; len: 18
CDR3aa: CSVAPRDIEGYGYTF; CDR3nt: TGCAGCGTCGCTCCCCGGGACATCGAGGGTTATGGCTACACCTTC; v_gene: TRBV29-1; d_gene: .; j_gene: TRBJ1-2; abundance: few; len: 15
CDR3aa: CASSVGGERETQYF; CDR3nt: TGTGCCAGCAGCGTGGGGGGGGAAAGAGAGACCCAGTACTTC; v_gene: TRBV9; d_gene: TRBD2; j_gene: TRBJ2-5; abundance: .; len: 14
CDR3aa: CAVRERGANVLTF; CDR3nt: TGTGCCGTCCGGGAACGTGGGGCCAACGTCCTGACTTTC; v_gene: TRBV6-1; d_gene: .; j_gene: TRBJ2-6; abundance: .; len: 13